One sample yielded the 30 T cell receptor beta chains listed below, sequenced in a study of shared clonotypes between healthy human individuals. TCRdb's table, derived via immunoSEQ multiplex PCR, lists solely in-frame clones and lacks some. The sample consists of fewer than 1 million clones, approximately 97% of them appearing once. Naive CD8 populations comprised CD45RO-negative cells positively selected for CCR7, excluding terminally differentiated effector memory CD45RA+ cells. The sequenced material came from naive CD8+ T cells sorted from blood. Receptor source: a man in his thirties or forties in good health.

About this clone: The limits of the CDR3 on the DNA are not certain, so only TCRdb's listed CDR3 is given. V usage is TRBV6-1 and J usage is TRBJ1-2. In germline, CDR1 is MNHNS, CDR2 SASEGT. The CDR3 totals 14 residues, both ends included. CDR3 protein: CASDVWRGRNGYTF.

This chain uses TRBV29-1 with TRBJ2-1, with D possibly TRBD1 on 5 matching bases. This CDR3 spans 13 amino acids. Trimming took 8 bases from V and 1 from J, leaving 12 bases between them. Germline loops: CDR1 SQVTM, CDR2 ANQGSEA. The CDR3 region is CSLLAGSYNEQFF. DNA for the CDR3: TGCAGCCTCTTGGCAGGGTCCTACAATGAGCAGTTCTTC.

The V gene is TRBV14, the J gene TRBJ2-1; TRBD2 might be the D (5 bases). Trimming removed 4 bases at V and 3 bases at J, with 16 bases between. Germline V gene data show CDR1 as SGHDN and CDR2 as FVKESK. CDR3 length: 16 residues. The CDR3 nucleotides are TGTGCCAGCAGCCCAGGACTCCGGGGTATCTACAATGAGCAGTTCTTC. This translates into CASSPGLRGIYNEQFF. Variable domain in full (rest from reference TRBV14 and TRBJ2-1): EAGVTQFPSHSVIEKGQTVTLRCDPISGHDNLYWYRRVMGKEIKFLLHFVKESKQDESGMPNNRFLAERTGGTYSTLKVQPAELEDSGVYFCASSPGLRGIYNEQFFGPGTRLTVL.

V usage is TRBV27 and J usage is TRBJ2-2, with a possible D match to TRBD2 (5 bases). Trimming shortened V by 0 bases and J by 7 bases, and 18 bases separated the two germline ends. CDR1 is MNHEY, CDR2 SMNVEV, per germline (reference sequence). This CDR3 spans 17 amino acids. CDR3 bases: TGTGCCAGCAGTTTATCGCGGGCCAGGCCGTTAGGCGGGGAGCTGTTTTTT. This encodes CASSLSRARPLGGELFF.

This chain joins TRBV30 and TRBJ1-1; no clear D. The CDR3 consists of 15 residues. Germline values: CDR1 GTSNPN, CDR2 SVGIG (reference sequence). Trimming removed 3 bases at V and 4 bases at J, with 18 bases between. For the CDR3, the DNA is TGTGCCTGGAGCGCCTTAGAAAGGACGGTCACTGAAGCTTTCTTT. Residues: CAWSALERTVTEAFF.

The rearrangement links TRBV6-4 to TRBJ2-2; possibly TRBD2 for D (7 bases). CDR3 size: 16 residues. Germline V gene data show CDR1 as MRHNA and CDR2 as SNTAGT. V lost 4 bases and J lost 6, with 18 bases in between. CDR3 sequence (DNA): TGTGCCAGCAGTGGAGTCGCGGGAGCAGGGGCCGGGGAGCTGTTTTTT. Translating it yields CASSGVAGAGAGELFF.

This sequence joins TRBV9 and TRBJ2-5; 7 bases line up with TRBD1. Unmatched junction bases numbered 7, after V lost 0 bases and J lost 2 bases. Germline V lookup: CDR1 SGDLS, CDR2 YYNGEE. This CDR3 comprises 16 residues. The CDR3 DNA follows: TGTGCCAGCAGCGTAGCTACACCGGGACAGCAAGAGACCCAGTACTTC. Translation: CASSVATPGQQETQYF.

This rearrangement joins TRBV27 to TRBJ2-7, with 7 bases lining up with TRBD2. Per germline, CDR1 MNHEY and CDR2 SMNVEV (reference sequence). J gave up 1 base and V 0 bases, and 6 bases lay outside the gene matches. This CDR3 is 16 amino acids long. In DNA form, the CDR3 reads TGTGCCAGCAGTTTATCCGGGGGGATTGTGTCCTACGAGCAGTACTTC. Translating gives CASSLSGGIVSYEQYF.

The chain is built from TRBV5-1 and TRBJ2-7; 9 bases line up with TRBD1. This CDR3 is built from 16 residues. The V and J ends lost 0 bases and 1 base, in that order; junction bases with no gene match: 5. CDR1 SGHRS and CDR2 YFSETQ come from the germline V gene. The CDR3 loop reads CASSLAGTGSSYEQYF. For the CDR3, the DNA is TGCGCCAGCAGCTTGGCCGGGACAGGGTCTTCCTACGAGCAGTACTTC.

The rearrangement links TRBV9 to TRBJ2-3; possible D gene TRBD2, 5 bases. This CDR3 has 15 residues. V lost 3 bases and J lost 2, with 13 bases in between. From germline, CDR1 is SGDLS and CDR2 YYNGEE. In DNA form, the CDR3 reads TGTGCCAGCAGCGGAACCGGACTGATCACAGATACGCAGTATTTT. Encoded protein: CASSGTGLITDTQYF.

Comments on this clone: This CDR3 is also generated by other DNA sequences in the sample. The chain has TRBV27 and TRBJ2-7; 9 nucleotides align to TRBD1. V shed 2 bases, J shed 4 bases, and the junction held 3 bases outside the gene matches. Per the germline V gene, CDR1 is MNHEY and CDR2 is SMNVEV (reference sequence). The CDR3 spans 14 residues. CDR3 nucleotide sequence: TGTGCCAGCAGTTTAGGGGGACAGGGTTACGAGCAGTACTTC. Its translation: CASSLGGQGYEQYF.

This chain joins TRBV4-1 and TRBJ1-2, with D perhaps matching TRBD1 (5 bases). The germline gives CDR1 MGHRA, CDR2 YSYEKL. Trimming stripped 1 base from V and 8 bases from J, with 17 bases between. The CDR3 contains 15 residues. This CDR3 is CASSQGQSPPAGYTF. CDR3 DNA sequence: TGCGCCAGCAGCCAAGGACAGTCACCACCGGCGGGCTACACCTTC.

In this sample, this clone turned up once. This chain connects TRBV5-4 to TRBJ2-3, with 11 bases lining up with TRBD1. The CDR3 runs to 15 residues. Germline loops: CDR1 SGHNT, CDR2 YYREEE (reference sequence). V was clipped by 3 bases and J by 4 bases; unmatched bases: 4. The DNA for the CDR3 is TGTGCCAGCAGCTACGTGGGACAGGGGGCAGATACGCAGTATTTT. Protein: CASSYVGQGADTQYF. Together with reference TRBV5-4 and TRBJ2-3, the CDR3 gives the full variable domain: ETGVTQSPTHLIKTRGQQVTLRCSSQSGHNTVSWYQQALGQGPQFIFQYYREEENGRGNFPPRFSGLQFPNYSSELNVNALELDDSALYLCASSYVGQGADTQYFGPGTRLTVL.

V is TRBV4-1 and J is TRBJ1-5; 9 nucleotides line up with TRBD1. This CDR3 is 17 amino acids long. CDR1 is MGHRA, CDR2 YSYEKL, per germline. After removal of 4 bases from V and 5 bases from J, the junction contained 12 bases not matched to a gene. The CDR3 DNA is TGCGCCAGCAGCCCCAAGATCGGTGGGACAGGGCATCAGCCCCAGCATTTT. Translating gives CASSPKIGGTGHQPQHF.

V usage is TRBV4-1 and J usage is TRBJ2-7; D gene uncertain. Deletions cut 4 bases from V and 0 bases from J, with 7 bases between. Germline values: CDR1 MGHRA, CDR2 YSYEKL. CDR3 length equals 13 residues. CDR3 in DNA: TGCGCCAGCAGCCTGAGGTTCTCCTACGAGCAGTACTTC. Its translation: CASSLRFSYEQYF.

The chain links TRBV15 to TRBJ1-5, with D hard to call. Per the germline V gene, CDR1 is LNHNV and CDR2 is YYDKDF (reference sequence). Trimming stripped 8 bases from V and 3 bases from J, with 11 bases between. The CDR3 loop spans 13 amino acids. The CDR3 here is CATAPAVNQPQHF. Written as DNA, the CDR3 is TGTGCCACCGCTCCGGCAGTCAATCAGCCCCAGCATTTT.

This sequence joins TRBV6-4 and TRBJ2-1, with 8 bases aligning to TRBD2. Germline CDR1 MRHNA, CDR2 SNTAGT. V gave up 3 bases and J gave up 5 bases; unmatched junction bases: 6. CDR3 length equals 15 residues. The CDR3, as DNA: TGTGCCAGCAGTGAAACGGGAGGGCCTCACAATGAGCAGTTCTTC. Encoded protein: CASSETGGPHNEQFF.

As to this clone: An end of the junction differs from the germline gene, which may be a read error. The chain employs TRBV20-1 and TRBJ1-2; D is possibly TRBD1 (5 bases). The germline gives CDR1 DFQATT, CDR2 SNEGSKA (reference sequence). The CDR3 is made up of 8 amino acids. The chain's CDR3 is CTIGGHTF. The CDR3 nucleotides are TGTACGATTGGGGGTCACACCTTC.

The rearrangement links TRBV5-1 to TRBJ1-1, with a weak D call TRBD1 (5 bases). Germline-derived CDR1 and CDR2 are SGHRS and YFSETQ. The CDR3 totals 12 residues. Trimming shortened V by 0 bases and J by 6 bases, and 6 bases separated the two germline ends. CDR3 nucleotides: TGCGCCAGCAGCTTGGGGGACCCTGAAGCTTTCTTT. It is translated as CASSLGDPEAFF.

The chain employs TRBV7-6 and TRBJ2-1, with D perhaps matching TRBD2 (6 bases). This CDR3 is built from 14 residues. Looked up from germline, CDR1 is SGHVS and CDR2 is FNYEAQ. V lost 7 bases and J lost 2, with 12 bases in between. The CDR3 sequence: CASNGGGPYNEQFF. The DNA for the CDR3 is TGTGCCAGCAATGGCGGAGGGCCCTACAATGAGCAGTTCTTC.

V gene TRBV7-6 combines with J gene TRBJ1-1; no firm D call. The CDR3 covers 14 residues. V was trimmed by 6 bases and J by 3 bases, leaving 14 bases between them. From germline, CDR1 is SGHVS and CDR2 FNYEAQ. This CDR3 is CASRTGPVDTEAFF. The CDR3 DNA follows: TGTGCCAGCAGAACCGGGCCAGTGGACACTGAAGCTTTCTTT.

The chain combines TRBV7-6 with TRBJ2-7; 11 bases match TRBD1. Germline CDR1 SGHVS, CDR2 FNYEAQ. J was trimmed by 7 bases and V by 1 base; bases with no gene match: 9. This CDR3 is 16 amino acids long. CDR3: CASSLDPSGTGGEQYF. The CDR3 region has the DNA TGTGCCAGCAGCTTAGATCCTTCGGGGACAGGGGGAGAGCAGTACTTC.

The chain has TRBV7-9 and TRBJ2-7; weak D call: TRBD2 (7 bases). CDR1 SEHNR and CDR2 FQNEAQ come from the germline V gene (reference sequence). The CDR3 spans 17 residues. V lost 5 bases to trimming and J lost 7 bases, with 27 bases between them. The CDR3 here is CASSPRRGEGVEGEQYF. In DNA, the CDR3 is TGTGCCAGCAGCCCCCGGAGGGGGGAGGGCGTGGAAGGGGAGCAGTACTTC.

This chain joins TRBV15 and TRBJ1-5; D perhaps matches TRBD1 (5 bases). V was clipped by 3 bases and J by 4 bases, with 10 bases between them. Germline assignment: CDR1 LNHNV and CDR2 YYDKDF (reference sequence). The CDR3 has 14 residues. The CDR3 coding sequence is TGTGCCACCAGCAGGGGCGGGGGTAATCAGCCCCAGCATTTT. The encoded protein is CATSRGGGNQPQHF. Looking up the rest from reference TRBV15 and TRBJ1-5 gives the full variable domain: DAMVIQNPRYQVTQFGKPVTLSCSQTLNHNVMYWYQQKSSQAPKLLFHYYDKDFNNEADTPDNFQSRRPNTSFCFLDIRSPGLGDTAMYLCATSRGGGNQPQHFGDGTRLSIL.

V usage is TRBV10-2 and J usage is TRBJ2-3; D not certain. Trimming removed 3 bases at V and 0 bases at J, with 10 bases between. The germline CDR1 and CDR2 sequences are WSHSY and SAAADI. CDR3 length equals 15 residues. The CDR3 DNA follows: TGCGCCAGCAGTGACGCCTCAACTAGCACAGATACGCAGTATTTT. It is translated as CASSDASTSTDTQYF.

V gene TRBV6-6 combines with J gene TRBJ2-3; 13 bases are a match to TRBD2. The CDR3 covers 16 residues. Trimming took 6 bases from V and 5 from J; bases not matched to a gene: 8. The germline V gene has CDR1 MNHNY and CDR2 SVGAGI (reference sequence). The CDR3 bases are TGTGCCAGCAGCTCGGACGGACTAGCGGGAGAAGATACGCAGTATTTT. It is translated as CASSSDGLAGEDTQYF.

The rearrangement uses TRBV11-2 and TRBJ2-2; 11 bases map to TRBD2. CDR3 size: 16 residues. Germline assignment: CDR1 SGHAT and CDR2 FQNNGV. V lost 5 bases and J lost 3; bases outside the gene matches: 5. The CDR3 loop is CASSSGLAGYTGELFF. The DNA for the CDR3 is TGTGCCAGCAGCAGCGGACTAGCGGGTTACACCGGGGAGCTGTTTTTT.

This sequence joins TRBV13 and TRBJ2-1; TRBD1 agrees at 9 bases. V lost 4 bases to trimming and J lost 4 bases; unmatched junction nucleotides: 11. The V gene's germline CDR1 is PRHDT and CDR2 FYEKMQ (reference sequence). CDR3 length equals 17 residues. This CDR3 reads CASSYLNPGQGYNEQFF. CDR3 coding DNA: TGTGCCAGCAGCTACCTGAATCCGGGACAGGGTTACAATGAGCAGTTCTTC.

The V and J genes are TRBV5-1 and TRBJ2-3; D gene ambiguous. CDR3 length equals 12 residues. The ends were cut back, 1 base at V and 2 bases at J, with 2 bases in the middle. In germline, CDR1 is SGHRS, CDR2 YFSETQ. The chain's CDR3 is CASSLSTDTQYF. Written as DNA, the CDR3 is TGCGCCAGCAGCTTGTCCACAGATACGCAGTATTTT.

The V gene is TRBV7-8, the J gene TRBJ1-5; TRBD1 aligns across 8 bases. Trimming cost V 3 bases and J 7 bases; bases outside gene matches: 11. The germline V gene has CDR1 SGHVS and CDR2 FQNEAQ. The CDR3 contains 16 residues. CDR3 protein: CASSFLAGGLVQPQHF. The CDR3 coding sequence is TGTGCCAGCAGCTTTTTGGCAGGGGGCTTGGTGCAGCCCCAGCATTTT.